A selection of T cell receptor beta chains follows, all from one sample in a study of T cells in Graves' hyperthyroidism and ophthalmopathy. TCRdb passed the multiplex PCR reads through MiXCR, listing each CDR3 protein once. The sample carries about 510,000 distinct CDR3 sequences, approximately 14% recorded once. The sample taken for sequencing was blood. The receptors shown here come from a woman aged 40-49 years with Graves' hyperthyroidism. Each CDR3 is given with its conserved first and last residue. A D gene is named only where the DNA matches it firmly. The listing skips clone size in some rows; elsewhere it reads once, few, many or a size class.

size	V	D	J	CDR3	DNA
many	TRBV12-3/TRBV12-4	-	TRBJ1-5	CASSLDSIGGKQPQHF	TGTGCCAGCAGCCTTGATTCCATTGGGGGCAAACAGCCCCAGCATTTT
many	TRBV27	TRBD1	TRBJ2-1	CASSPTGTAIYNEQFF	TGTGCCAGCAGTCCAACCGGGACAGCAATCTACAATGAGCAGTTCTTC
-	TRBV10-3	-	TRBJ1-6	CAISEVYSGGNSPLHF	TGTGCCATCAGTGAGGTCTATTCGGGGGGTAATTCACCCCTCCACTTT
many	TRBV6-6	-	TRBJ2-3	CASSYSGLRKTSTDTQYF	TGTGCCAGCAGTTACTCTGGTTTGCGGAAGACTAGCACAGATACGCAGTATTTT
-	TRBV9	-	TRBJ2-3	CASSVARFSTDTQYF	TGTGCCAGCAGCGTAGCCAGGTTTAGCACAGATACGCAGTATTTT
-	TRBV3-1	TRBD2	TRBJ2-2	CASKGLTSGANTGELFF	TGTGCCAGCAAAGGGTTAACTAGCGGGGCGAACACCGGGGAGCTGTTTTTT
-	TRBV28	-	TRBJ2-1	CATSGVGGGDNEQFF	TGTGCCACCAGTGGGGTGGGAGGCGGAGACAATGAGCAGTTCTTC
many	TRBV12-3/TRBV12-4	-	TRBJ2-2	CASSLRGGELFF	TGTGCCAGCAGTTTGAGGGGCGGGGAGCTGTTTTTT
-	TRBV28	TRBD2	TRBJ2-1	CASSRGLAGLGEQFF	TGTGCCAGCAGTCGGGGACTAGCGGGACTAGGGGAGCAGTTCTTC
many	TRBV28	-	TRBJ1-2	CASSFLGVRAGYTF	TGTGCCAGCAGTTTCTTGGGAGTTCGGGCTGGCTACACCTTC
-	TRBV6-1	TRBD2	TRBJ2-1	CASKLAGINEQFF	TGTGCCAGCAAGCTAGCGGGAATCAATGAGCAGTTCTTC
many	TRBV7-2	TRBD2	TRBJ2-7	CASSLLSGLAGSYEQYF	TGTGCCAGCAGCCTACTATCGGGACTAGCGGGGTCCTACGAGCAGTACTTC
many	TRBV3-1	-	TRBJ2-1	CASSQQSTSGEQFF	TGTGCCAGCAGCCAGCAGTCGACCTCGGGTGAGCAGTTCTTC
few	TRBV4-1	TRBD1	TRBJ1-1	CASSQEGQGNTEAFF	TGCGCCAGCAGCCAAGAAGGACAGGGAAACACTGAAGCTTTCTTT
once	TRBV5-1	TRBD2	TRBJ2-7	CASSPHSSTSGRAKEQYF	TGCGCCAGCAGCCCCCACTCTTCGACTAGCGGGAGGGCCAAGGAGCAGTACTTC
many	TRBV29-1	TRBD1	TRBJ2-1	CSVKGQGRYNEQFF	TGCAGCGTTAAAGGACAGGGGCGCTACAATGAGCAGTTCTTC
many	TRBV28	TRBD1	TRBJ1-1	CASKLQGGTEAFF	TGTGCCAGCAAATTACAGGGGGGGACTGAAGCTTTCTTT
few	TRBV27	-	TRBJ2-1	CASSLTPPGPGSQFF	TGTGCCAGCAGTTTGACCCCCCCCGGTCCAGGGTCGCAGTTCTTC
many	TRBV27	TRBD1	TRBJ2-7	CASSSLQGERFEQYF	TGTGCCAGCAGTTCCCTACAGGGGGAACGGTTCGAGCAGTACTTC
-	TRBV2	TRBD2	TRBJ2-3	CASSQTPGLAGGPGDTQYF	TGCGCCAGCAGCCAAACCCCGGGACTAGCGGGAGGGCCCGGAGATACGCAGTATTTT
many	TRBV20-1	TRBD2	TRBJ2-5	CSASSGLAGETQYF	TGCAGTGCTAGTTCTGGACTAGCGGGAGAGACCCAGTACTTC
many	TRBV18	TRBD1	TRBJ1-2	CASSPSGTGYGYTF	TGTGCCAGCTCACCATCCGGGACAGGGTATGGCTACACCTTC
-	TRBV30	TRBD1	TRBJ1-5	CAWSAGRTGGSNQPQHF	TGTGCCTGGAGCGCCGGACGGACAGGGGGGAGCAATCAGCCCCAGCATTTT
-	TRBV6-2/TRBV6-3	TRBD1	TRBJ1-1	CASRPQGEGESEAFF	TGTGCCAGCAGGCCTCAGGGGGAGGGCGAGAGTGAAGCTTTCTTT
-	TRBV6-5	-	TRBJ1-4	CASSYRRSNEKLFF	TGTGCCAGCAGTTACAGGAGATCTAATGAAAAACTGTTTTTT
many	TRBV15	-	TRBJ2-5	CATSRDNEETQYF	TGTGCCACCAGCAGAGATAACGAGGAGACCCAGTACTTC
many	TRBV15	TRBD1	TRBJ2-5	CATSRDRAQETQYF	TGTGCCACCAGCCGCGACAGGGCCCAAGAGACCCAGTACTTC
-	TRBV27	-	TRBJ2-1	CASSLWGVF	TGTGCCAGCAGTTTATGGGGGGTCTTC
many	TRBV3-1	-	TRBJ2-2	CASSPGGPGELFF	TGTGCCAGCAGCCCCGGAGGCCCCGGGGAGCTGTTTTTT
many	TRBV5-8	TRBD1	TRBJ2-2	CASTRTGGLDTGELFF	TGTGCCAGCACCCGGACAGGGGGCCTCGATACCGGGGAGCTGTTTTTT
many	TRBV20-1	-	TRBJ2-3	CSARDFQRNTQYF	TGCAGTGCTAGAGACTTCCAGAGAAATACGCAGTATTTT
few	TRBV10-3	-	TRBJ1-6	CAISESSSGVNSPLHF	TGTGCCATCAGTGAGTCGTCATCAGGGGTTAATTCACCCCTCCACTTT
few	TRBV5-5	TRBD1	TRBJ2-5	CASSFPVSGRDRGLLETQYF	TGTGCCAGCAGCTTTCCCGTCTCCGGCCGGGACAGGGGGCTTCTTGAGACCCAGTACTTC
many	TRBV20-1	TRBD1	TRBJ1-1	CTWGQGYTEAFF	TGCACTTGGGGACAGGGGTACACTGAAGCTTTCTTT
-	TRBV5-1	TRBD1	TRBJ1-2	CASSLGTGASYGYTF	TGCGCCAGCAGCTTGGGGACAGGGGCCTCCTATGGCTACACCTTC
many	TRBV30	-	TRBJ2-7	CAWSVLTVSYEQYF	TGTGCCTGGAGTGTACTGACGGTCTCCTACGAGCAGTACTTC
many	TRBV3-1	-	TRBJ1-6	CASSQDLAGASSPLHF	TGTGCCAGCAGCCAAGACCTAGCGGGGGCAAGTTCACCCCTCCACTTT
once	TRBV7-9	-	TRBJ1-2	CASSLAESYTF	TGTGCCAGCAGCTTAGCGGAAAGCTACACCTTC
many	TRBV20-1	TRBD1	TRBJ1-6	CSAPTGNGNNSPLHF	TGCAGTGCCCCGACAGGGAACGGGAATAATTCACCCCTCCACTTT
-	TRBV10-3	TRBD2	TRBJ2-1	CAISPGLAGGYEQFF	TGTGCCATCAGCCCCGGGCTAGCGGGAGGATATGAGCAGTTCTTC
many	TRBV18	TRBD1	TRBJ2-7	CASSGKSTGVEQYF	TGTGCCAGCTCAGGGAAGTCGACAGGGGTCGAGCAGTACTTC
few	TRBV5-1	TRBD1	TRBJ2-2	CASSLNGDRVRTGELFF	TGCGCCAGCAGCTTGAATGGGGACAGGGTGAGGACCGGGGAGCTGTTTTTT
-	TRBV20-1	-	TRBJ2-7	CSARAQSYEQYF	TGCAGTGCACGAGCCCAATCGTACGAGCAGTACTTC